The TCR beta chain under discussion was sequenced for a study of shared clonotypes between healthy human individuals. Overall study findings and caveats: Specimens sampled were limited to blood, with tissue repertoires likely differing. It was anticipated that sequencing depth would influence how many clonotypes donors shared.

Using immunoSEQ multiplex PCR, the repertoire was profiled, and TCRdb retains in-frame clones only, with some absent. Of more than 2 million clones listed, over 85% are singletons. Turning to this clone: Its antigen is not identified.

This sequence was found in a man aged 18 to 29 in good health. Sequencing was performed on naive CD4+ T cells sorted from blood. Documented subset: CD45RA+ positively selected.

The CDR3 is CASSLDSLGTSGTGELFF. DNA for the CDR3: TGTGCCAGCAGCTTGGATTCGTTAGGGACTAGTGGCACCGGGGAGCTGTTTTTT. The V gene is TRBV5-4, the J gene TRBJ2-2, with 8 bases matching TRBD2. V was pared by 0 bases and J by 4 bases, with 11 bases of the junction left unmatched. Germline V CDR1 and CDR2: SGHNT, YYREEE (reference sequence). This CDR3 has 18 amino acids.